The 22 T cell receptor beta chains below all came from one sample that was sequenced in a study of blood T cell repertoires in COVID-19 (TCRdb year 2020). Library method: the immunoSEQ multiplex PCR assay. Drawn from immuneACCESS, this table holds only the in-frame rearrangements with V and J called that TCRdb kept. Clones are partly lost; checked studies trace under half to an unresolved V gene and leave the rest unexplained. The table for this sample lists roughly 250,000 clones; approximately 87% of them were counted only once. The ten biggest clones cover about 9.1% of the sample. The sequenced sample consisted of peripheral blood. Every receptor here comes from a human donor in a cohort sampled during active COVID-19.

This chain links TRBV28 with TRBJ2-2, with D possibly matching TRBD1 (5 bases). Germline CDR1 and CDR2: MDHEN and SYDVKM. The CDR3 runs 14 residues. V lost 6 bases, J lost 1 base, and 9 bases lay in between. CDR3 DNA: TGTGCCAGCAGCCTCCAGGGGAACACCGGGGAGCTGTTTTTT. It translates to CASSLQGNTGELFF.

The genes are TRBV3-1 (or the pseudogene TRBV3-2) and TRBJ2-7; the match to TRBD1 covers 8 bases. CDR3 length: 14 amino acids. Germline V gene lookup returns CDR1 LGHDT and CDR2 YNNKEL (reference sequence). The trim removed 4 bases at V and 6 bases at J, leaving 8 bases unmatched. CDR3 coding DNA: TGTGCCAGCAGCCCAAGGAGACAGGGGACCGAGCAGTACTTC. Translation: CASSPRRQGTEQYF.

The rearrangement uses TRBV5-6 and TRBJ1-4; no reliable D call. Germline V lookup: CDR1 SGHDT, CDR2 YYEEEE. The length of the CDR3 is 13 residues. Trimming took off 4 bases at V and 5 bases at J, with 9 bases between the two ends. This CDR3 reads CASSPAWNEKLFF. The CDR3 nucleotides are TGTGCCAGCAGCCCCGCGTGGAATGAAAAACTGTTTTTT.

The genes are TRBV5-1 and TRBJ2-7; 11 bases fit TRBD1. With V trimmed by 3 bases and J by 3 bases, 2 bases remained unmatched. Per the germline V gene, CDR1 is SGHRS and CDR2 is YFSETQ. The CDR3 loop spans 14 amino acids. CDR3 sequence (DNA): TGCGCCAGCAGCTGGGGACAGGGGGACTACGAGCAGTACTTC. Translating gives CASSWGQGDYEQYF.

The rearrangement uses TRBV24-1 and TRBJ2-1; TRBD2 matches at 12 bases. Germline trimming cut 4 bases from V and 1 base from J; bases unmatched to any gene: 1. Germline CDR1 and CDR2: KGHDR and SFDVKD. The CDR3 loop spans 16 amino acids. CDR3 amino acids: CATSDLAGGSYNEQFF. CDR3 bases: TGTGCCACCAGTGACCTAGCGGGGGGGTCCTACAATGAGCAGTTCTTC.

This clone was recorded a few times. The CDR3 is CASSLAPGLDAHAANTGELFF. For the CDR3, the DNA is TGCGCCAGCAGCTTGGCCCCAGGGTTGGATGCACACGCCGCGAACACCGGGGAGCTGTTTTTT. V usage is TRBV5-1 and J usage is TRBJ2-2; possible D gene TRBD1, 5 bases. CDR1 is SGHRS, CDR2 YFSETQ, per germline. Trimming took off 0 bases at V and 0 bases at J, with 24 bases between the two ends. The CDR3 loop spans 21 amino acids.

The chain couples TRBV10-2 to TRBJ1-5; TRBD1 aligns across 7 bases. Trimming took 2 bases from V and 2 from J; bases not matched to a gene: 0. Germline V CDR1 and CDR2: WSHSY, SAAADI. The CDR3 runs to 14 residues. Here the CDR3 reads CASSETGGNQPQHF. The DNA of the CDR3 is TGCGCCAGCAGTGAGACAGGGGGCAATCAGCCCCAGCATTTT.

The chain uses TRBV11-2 and TRBJ2-3; 8 nucleotides match TRBD2. Germline V gives CDR1 SGHAT, CDR2 FQNNGV. J lost 5 bases, V lost 5 bases, and 15 bases had no gene match. The CDR3 sequence is 17 residues long. The CDR3: CASSPHGSGSFLDTQYF. DNA of the CDR3: TGTGCCAGCAGCCCCCACGGGAGCGGGAGTTTTCTAGATACGCAGTATTTT.

This clone was seen a single time. The chain employs TRBV3-1 (or the pseudogene TRBV3-2) and TRBJ2-7; tentative D call: TRBD2 (7 bases). V was clipped by 1 base and J by 9 bases, with 16 bases between them. Per the germline V gene, CDR1 is LGHDT and CDR2 is YNNKEL (reference sequence). The CDR3 consists of 14 residues. The CDR3 sequence is CASSQGLGGARQYF. In DNA form, the CDR3 reads TGTGCCAGCAGCCAAGGATTGGGGGGGGCCCGGCAGTACTTC.

A single count supports this clone. This chain links TRBV15 with TRBJ1-1; possibly TRBD1 for D (5 bases). Between the trimmed V and J ends, which lost 3 bases and 0 bases, there was a span of 20 bases. Germline CDR1 LNHNV, CDR2 YYDKDF (reference sequence). CDR3 length equals 18 residues. CDR3 bases: TGTGCCACCAGCAGGGAAACCCGGGGGTGGGGGATGAACACTGAAGCTTTCTTT. The encoded protein is CATSRETRGWGMNTEAFF.

V usage is TRBV6-5 and J usage is TRBJ2-7, with 12 bases lining up with TRBD2. In germline, CDR1 is MNHEY, CDR2 SVGAGI. CDR3 size: 15 residues. Trimming cost V 6 bases and J 4 bases; bases outside gene matches: 7. DNA of the CDR3: TGTGCCAGCAGGACAATTCTAGCGGGAGGGTACGAGCAGTACTTC. Its protein product is CASRTILAGGYEQYF.

The rearrangement links TRBV7-2 to TRBJ1-2; 7 nucleotides align to TRBD1. This CDR3 region has 15 residues. V dropped 1 base and J dropped 7; count of bases not matched to a gene: 9. Germline CDR1 SGHTA, CDR2 FQGNSA. The CDR3 reads CASSLVIGGDGGYTF. DNA of the CDR3: TGTGCCAGCAGCTTAGTCATAGGGGGCGACGGTGGCTACACCTTC.

The chain uses TRBV5-1 and TRBJ2-2; no clear D. Germline V CDR1 and CDR2: SGHRS, YFSETQ. V lost 5 bases, J lost 0 bases, and 8 bases lay in between. This CDR3 has 14 amino acids. The CDR3 nucleotides are TGCGCCAGCAGGATCGGGTCGAACACCGGGGAGCTGTTTTTT. This sequence encodes CASRIGSNTGELFF.

This clone was seen only once. The CDR3 nucleotides are TGTGCCAGCAGCTTAGAGGGACAGGGTACCGCCGAGCAGTACTTC. Its translation: CASSLEGQGTAEQYF. The chain links TRBV7-2 to TRBJ2-7; 9 nucleotides line up with TRBD1. The CDR3 covers 15 residues. In germline, CDR1 is SGHTA, CDR2 FQGNSA. J gave up 6 bases and V 1 base, and 7 bases lay outside the gene matches.

V is TRBV3-1 (or the pseudogene TRBV3-2) and J is TRBJ2-2; D ambiguous. CDR3 length: 14 amino acids. V lost 2 bases to trimming and J lost 5 bases, with 9 bases between them. CDR1 and CDR2 from the germline V gene are LGHDT and YNNKEL (reference sequence). CDR3 coding DNA: TGTGCCAGCAGCCAAATAGAGGCTACCGGGGAGCTGTTTTTT. Translated: CASSQIEATGELFF.

The sample holds a few counts of this clone. V gene TRBV9 combines with J gene TRBJ2-7; D is perhaps TRBD1 (6 bases). The germline gives CDR1 SGDLS, CDR2 YYNGEE. This CDR3 comprises 15 residues. The V end was cut by 3 bases, the J end by 6 bases, with 19 bases between. CDR3 DNA: TGTGCCAGCAGCGCCCGACAGGTCGGATTCTCCGAGCAGTACTTC. Its translation is CASSARQVGFSEQYF. Combining the CDR3 with reference TRBV9 and TRBJ2-7 gives the whole variable domain DSGVTQTPKHLITATGQRVTLRCSPRSGDLSVYWYQQSLDQGLQFLIQYYNGEERAKGNILERFSAQQFPDLHSELNLSSLELGDSALYFCASSARQVGFSEQYFGPGTRLTVT.

In this sample, this clone turned up a few times. The V and J genes are TRBV19 and TRBJ1-5; 7 nucleotides line up with TRBD1. There are 15 residues in the CDR3. V lost 4 bases to trimming and J lost 4 bases; unmatched junction nucleotides: 7. The germline gives CDR1 LNHDA, CDR2 SQIVND (reference sequence). DNA for the CDR3: TGTGCCAGTAGTAACAGGGGCTTGAAAAATCAGCCCCAGCATTTT. It yields the protein CASSNRGLKNQPQHF.

The chain links TRBV14 to TRBJ1-4; 8 bases match TRBD1. In germline, CDR1 is SGHDN, CDR2 FVKESK. There are 15 residues in the CDR3. With 4 bases clipped from V and 5 bases from J, the junction kept 6 bases outside the gene matches. This chain's CDR3 is CASSRNRGFNEKLFF. DNA for the CDR3: TGTGCCAGCAGCCGGAACAGGGGGTTCAATGAAAAACTGTTTTTT.

This sequence joins TRBV27 and TRBJ2-1, with D perhaps matching TRBD2 (5 bases). Germline V gives CDR1 MNHEY, CDR2 SMNVEV (reference sequence). The CDR3 consists of 14 residues. Trimming took 5 bases from V and 7 from J, leaving 15 bases between them. CDR3 in amino acids: CASSTSVTGNEQFF. CDR3 nucleotide sequence: TGTGCCAGCAGTACATCTGTCACGGGGAATGAGCAGTTCTTC.

The V gene is TRBV7-8, the J gene TRBJ1-4, with no clear D. The length of the CDR3 is 17 residues. V lost 4 bases and J lost 0, with 15 bases in between. Per the germline V gene, CDR1 is SGHVS and CDR2 is FQNEAQ. The CDR3 spells CASSYRRRVTTNEKLFF. The CDR3 DNA follows: TGTGCCAGCAGCTACCGACGGAGAGTTACAACTAATGAAAAACTGTTTTTT.

The genes are TRBV12-3 or TRBV12-4 and TRBJ1-1; D remains ambiguous. CDR3 size: 12 residues. V lost 10 bases and J lost 4, with 13 bases in between. CDR3 loop: CATRGDSTEAFF. The DNA for the CDR3 is TGTGCCACCCGTGGTGATAGCACTGAAGCTTTCTTT.

The chain couples TRBV18 to TRBJ1-2; 10 nucleotides match TRBD1. After removal of 3 bases from V and 4 bases from J, the junction contained 2 bases not matched to a gene. CDR3 size: 14 residues. CDR1 and CDR2 (germline): KGHSH, LQKENI. DNA for the CDR3: TGTGCCAGCTCACCGGGACAGGGGAGCTATGGCTACACCTTC. Its protein is CASSPGQGSYGYTF.